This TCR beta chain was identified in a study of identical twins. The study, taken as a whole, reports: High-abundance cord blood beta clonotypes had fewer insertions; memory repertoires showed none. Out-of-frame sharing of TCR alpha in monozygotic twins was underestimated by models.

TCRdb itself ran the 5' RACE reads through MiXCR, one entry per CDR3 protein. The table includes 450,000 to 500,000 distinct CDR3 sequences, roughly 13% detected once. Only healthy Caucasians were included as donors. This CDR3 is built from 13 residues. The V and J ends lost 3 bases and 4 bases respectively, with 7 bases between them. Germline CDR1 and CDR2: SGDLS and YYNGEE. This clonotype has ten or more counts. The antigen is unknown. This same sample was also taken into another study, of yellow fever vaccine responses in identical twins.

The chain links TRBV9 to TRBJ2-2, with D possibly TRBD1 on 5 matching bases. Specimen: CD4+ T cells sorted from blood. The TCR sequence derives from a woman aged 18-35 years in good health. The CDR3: CASSGQFTGELFF. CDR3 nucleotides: TGTGCCAGCAGCGGACAGTTCACCGGGGAGCTGTTTTTT.